The sequence of this T cell receptor (beta chain) was determined in a study of graft-versus-host responses after intestinal transplantation. Study information: Tacrolimus plus steroids were given to all recipients for roughly three years, preceded by anti-thymocyte globulin induction.

The CDR3 is 16 residues long. The V gene end was trimmed by 5 bases and the J gene end by 0 bases; junction bases not matched to a gene: 5. The germline V gene encodes CDR1 SGHVS and CDR2 FQNEAQ. Each mixed lymphocyte reaction held approximately 200,000 CFSE-labeled responders and approximately 200,000 irradiated violet-dye-labeled stimulators. Points from the study as a whole: Early post-transplant declines in HvG were associated with peak levels of circulating GvH clones.

TCRdb's table, derived via immunoSEQ multiplex PCR, lists solely in-frame clones and lacks some. The sample lists some 5,600 clones, roughly 27% occurring once. The receptor was isolated from a human patient who was an organ donor for intestinal transplantation. The source material was alloreactive CD4+ T cells from a mixed lymphocyte reaction culture, sampled before transplantation. Subset reported: CFSE-low proliferating T cells sorted from roughly six-day pre-transplant mixed lymphocyte reaction (GvH or HvG direction). The chain joins TRBV7-8 to TRBJ1-5; the match to TRBD1 covers 9 bases. CDR3 nucleotides: TGTGCCAGCAGCATACAGGGGGCGCCTAGCAATCAGCCCCAGCATTTT. The encoded protein is CASSIQGAPSNQPQHF.